A selection of T cell receptor beta chains follows, all from one sample in a study of shared clonotypes between healthy human individuals. Clones were read by immunoSEQ multiplex PCR, and TCRdb kept only the in-frame ones, dropping some. The sample lists 85,000 to 100,000 clones; 60% to 75% were seen once. Sequencing used memory CD8+ T cells sorted from blood. These receptors came from a man aged 25-45 years in good health. Both conserved end residues are part of each CDR3. The D gene is left open where the match is weak. Clone size is stated in some rows and not others, as once, few, many or a class when expanded.

TRBJ1-2,.,TRBV29-1,TRBD1,CSVDEEGAGGYTF
TRBJ1-2,.,TRBV6-5,.,CASSSGTLNYGHTF
TRBJ2-7,.,TRBV15,.,CATSSPGSPPYEQYF
TRBJ2-7,.,TRBV25-1,TRBD2,CASSEGRGGYSYEQYF
TRBJ2-7,.,TRBV5-1,TRBD1,CASSLRETGGNFSYEQYF
TRBJ2-7,few,TRBV5-1,.,CASRAWDSDPYEQYF
TRBJ2-5,once,TRBV5-5,.,CASSTWTSQETQYF
TRBJ2-1,.,TRBV4-3,TRBD1,CASSQGQGSYNEQFF
TRBJ2-2,.,TRBV14,TRBD2,CASSLWTSEGGELFF
TRBJ2-1,many,TRBV11-2,.,CASLGSGHDEQFF
TRBJ2-3,.,TRBV6-5,.,CASSYGGGFTDTQYF